The 19 T cell receptor beta chains reported below all come from one sample, sequenced in a study of tumor-infiltrating lymphocytes in primary liver carcinoma. Extraction also yielded germline DNA, while blood RNA was obtained from unsorted whole blood. Reverse transcription of around 500 ng total RNA with a constant-region primer produced TCR beta cDNA. Three nested multiplex PCR rounds of slightly modified ARM-PCR generated TCR beta libraries. The study ran its first two PCR rounds for around 10 cycles each, using TRBV1-TRBV30 forward primers and a C-beta reverse primer. One entry per CDR3 protein, called by TCRdb with MiXCR from the multiplex PCR reads. Of 300,000 to 350,000 distinct CDR3 sequences in the sample, 65% were seen once. Sequences were obtained from peripheral blood. The receptors shown here come from a man aged 35-49 years with primary liver carcinoma and hepatitis B virus infection.

A few counts support this clonotype. This chain uses TRBV5-5 with TRBJ1-6; D is ambiguous. With 4 bases removed from V and 10 bases from J, the gap between germline ends came to 18 bases. The CDR3 loop spans 15 amino acids. Germline loops: CDR1 SGHKS, CDR2 YYEKEE (reference sequence). CDR3 protein: CASSDEVSRLSPLHF. The CDR3 nucleotides read TGTGCCAGCAGCGATGAGGTGTCGAGATTGTCACCCCTCCACTTT.

As to this clonotype: This may be a read error: a much more frequent sequence differs by one nucleotide. The V gene is TRBV6-5, the J gene TRBJ2-1, with a weak D call TRBD2 (6 bases). The V gene's germline CDR1 is MNHEY and CDR2 SVGAGI. The CDR3 consists of 13 residues. The CDR3 protein is CVSKEGLYNEQFF. CDR3 DNA sequence: TGTGTCAGCAAGGAGGGCCTCTACAATGAGCAGTTCTTC.

J is TRBJ2-5 and V is TRBV10-2; D possibly corresponds to TRBD1 (5 bases). V dropped 1 base and J dropped 10 bases, with 13 bases sitting between them. This CDR3 has 13 amino acids. The germline gives CDR1 WSHSY, CDR2 SAAADI. Here the CDR3 DNA reads TGCGCCAGCAGTGAGTGGCAAGCAGGGATCCAGTACTTC. It is translated as CASSEWQAGIQYF.

About this clonotype: The conserved closing phenylalanine or tryptophan is absent in this CDR3, likely reflecting a read error. V usage is TRBV14 and J usage is TRBJ2-1, with D hard to call. CDR3 length equals 16 residues. Trimming removed 0 bases from V and 0 bases from J, with 9 bases in between. Germline CDR1 and CDR2: SGHDN and FVKESK. CDR3 residues: CASSQDRWGSYNEQFV. The CDR3 nucleotides are TGTGCCAGCAGCCAAGATCGCTGGGGCTCCTACAATGAGCAGTTCGTC.

In this sample, this clonotype turned up once. Since a much larger clone is just one base distant, this may be a read error. The chain combines TRBV5-6 with TRBJ1-2; D remains ambiguous. The germline gives CDR1 SGHDT, CDR2 YYEEEE. CDR3 size: 13 residues. This CDR3 is CVSGGPEHYGYTF. The CDR3 nucleotides read TGTGTCAGCGGAGGACCCGAGCACTATGGCTACACCTTC.

A remark on this clonotype: This may arise from a read error, as a much more abundant clone is one base away. The chain combines TRBV4-1 with TRBJ1-1, with 7 bases aligning to TRBD1. CDR3 length: 15 residues. V gave up 3 bases and J gave up 2 bases; unmatched junction bases: 6. Looked up from germline, CDR1 is MGHRA and CDR2 is YSYEKL. The CDR3 DNA reads as TGCGCCAGCAGCCAGCACCAGGGGGGTAACACTGAAGCTTTCTTT. Its protein product is CASSQHQGGNTEAFF.

Comment on this clonotype: Relative to the germline gene, one junction end is altered; a read error may explain this. This chain joins TRBV29-1 and TRBJ2-7, with 7 nucleotides matching TRBD1. The CDR3 has 11 amino acids. CDR1 and CDR2 (germline): SQVTM, ANQGSEA. For the CDR3, the DNA is TGCGGCGCCGAGGGGGCCTACGAACAGTACTTC. It codes for CGAEGAYEQYF.

A word on this clonotype: No conserved phenylalanine or tryptophan is present at the end of the CDR3, so a read error is the likely explanation. This chain connects TRBV28 to TRBJ2-6, with unresolved D. CDR3 length: 15 residues. Trimming removed 5 bases at V and 2 bases at J, with 10 bases between. Germline loops: CDR1 MDHEN, CDR2 SYDVKM. In nucleotides, the CDR3 is TGTGCCAGCAGTCCCTCCCGAGCTGGGGCCAACGTCCTGACTCTC. Translating it yields CASSPSRAGANVLTL.

As to this clonotype: A single base separates this from a much larger clone, so it may be a read error. The chain joins TRBV10-3 to TRBJ2-2, with TRBD2 identical over 8 bases. V trimming: 5 bases; J trimming: 4 bases; junction bases outside the gene matches: 6. CDR1 and CDR2 from the germline V gene are ENHRY and SYGVKD. CDR3 length: 15 amino acids. CDR3 residues: CAISCSGTGTGELFF. The CDR3 nucleotides read TGTGCCATCAGTTGTAGCGGGACGGGCACCGGGGAGCTGTTTTTT.

In regard to this clonotype: A read error is likely, as this CDR3 ends without the conserved phenylalanine or tryptophan. The rearrangement joins TRBV11-1 to TRBJ2-1, with 7 bases fitting TRBD2. Germline V gene data show CDR1 as SGHAT and CDR2 as FQDESV (reference sequence). This CDR3 is built from 15 residues. J was trimmed by 9 bases and V by 8 bases; bases with no gene match: 16. The CDR3 is CASSPGLSSVSEQFL. CDR3 nucleotide sequence: TGTGCCAGCTCCCCGGGACTAAGTTCCGTCAGTGAGCAGTTCCTC.

Concerning this clonotype: Just one base apart from a much larger clone, this may be a read error. This chain joins TRBV12-1 and TRBJ1-2. TRBV12-1 constitutes a pseudogene. This CDR3 comprises 13 residues. CDR3 region: CASSSCGDYSYTF. As DNA, the CDR3 is TGTGCCAGCAGCTCATGTGGGGACTATAGCTACACCTTC.

The chain links TRBV19 to TRBJ1-5; D unresolved. The germline V and J ends were trimmed by 5 bases and 6 bases, with 11 bases remaining between them. The CDR3 contains 13 residues. Germline V gene data show CDR1 as LNHDA and CDR2 as SQIVND (reference sequence). Here the CDR3 reads CASSVPPIQPQHF. The CDR3 DNA reads TGTGCCAGTAGTGTACCCCCAATTCAGCCCCAGCATTTT.

The sample holds a few counts of this clonotype. The chain carries TRBV4-1 and TRBJ1-2; possible D gene TRBD1, 6 bases. Between the trimmed V and J ends, which lost 0 bases and 4 bases, there was a span of 15 bases. Per germline, CDR1 MGHRA and CDR2 YSYEKL. The CDR3 covers 16 residues. This CDR3 is CASSQEGARFSYGYTF. The CDR3 region has the DNA TGCGCCAGCAGCCAAGAGGGGGCAAGATTCTCCTATGGCTACACCTTC.

The chain uses TRBV11-2 and TRBJ2-3; TRBD2 matches 7 bases. The germline gives CDR1 SGHAT, CDR2 FQNNGV. The V segment lost 6 bases and the J segment 9 bases; nucleotides outside the gene matches: 18. The CDR3 totals 16 residues. CDR3 in DNA: TGTGCCAGCAGTCCCAGTCTAGAGGGAGGGCCGAGGACGCAGTATTTT. Its protein is CASSPSLEGGPRTQYF.

As concerns this clonotype: This may be a read error: a much more frequent sequence differs by one nucleotide. No conserved phenylalanine or tryptophan is present at the end of the CDR3, so a read error is the likely explanation. The chain uses TRBV6-2 or TRBV6-3 and TRBJ1-2, with D possibly TRBD1 on 5 matching bases. Trimming removed 5 bases at V and 5 bases at J, with 12 bases between. The CDR3 length is 13 residues. Germline V gene lookup returns CDR1 MNHEY and CDR2 SVGEGT. CDR3 DNA sequence: TGTGCCAGCAGTGGAGGGACTCCATATGGCTACACCTTA. Protein product: CASSGGTPYGYTL.

Notes on this clonotype: The junction shows a germline mismatch at one end, possibly a read error. J is TRBJ2-7 and V is TRBV11-2; 7 nucleotides align to TRBD1. The CDR3 length is 20 residues. Germline V CDR1 and CDR2: SGHAT, FQNNGV. The CDR3 DNA is TGCGCCAGCAGATTAGTAGGGGCCCTGGACAGGTTTTCCAGCTCCTACGAGCAGTACTTC. As protein: CASRLVGALDRFSSSYEQYF.

The chain uses TRBV20-1 and TRBJ1-2; D might be TRBD1 (5 bases). CDR3 length equals 15 residues. CDR1 and CDR2 from the germline V gene are DFQATT and SNEGSKA (reference sequence). The V and J ends lost 1 base and 0 bases respectively, with 12 bases between them. The CDR3 sequence: CSARAGHSANYGYTF. The CDR3 DNA sequence: TGCAGTGCTAGAGCAGGGCACTCGGCTAACTATGGCTACACCTTC.

Comment on this clonotype: One base away lies a much larger clone, so this may be a sequencing read error. Since the CDR3 does not end with the conserved phenylalanine or tryptophan, this likely comes from a read error. For the CDR3, the DNA is TGTGCCAGCAGCTTAGCGGGAGTTGCAAAAAACATTCAGTACCTC. Translation gives CASSLAGVAKNIQYL. This chain uses TRBV12-3 or TRBV12-4 with TRBJ2-4; TRBD2 agrees at 9 bases. This CDR3 contains 15 residues.

As for this clonotype: This may come from a read error, since a much larger clone is one base off. This chain connects TRBV5-6 to TRBJ2-7; 10 nucleotides agree with TRBD2. The CDR3 loop spans 15 amino acids. CDR1 and CDR2 (germline): SGHDT, YYEEEE. The CDR3 coding sequence is TGTGCCAGCAGCTTGGGGACTAGCGGATCCTGCGAGCAGTACTTC. It is translated as CASSLGTSGSCEQYF.